The 13 T cell receptor beta chains presented below share a single source sample, sequenced in a study of T cells in Graves' hyperthyroidism and ophthalmopathy. Template material for amplifying TCR beta CDR3 regions consisted of RNA transcripts. In the first-round RT-PCR of the TCR CDR3, the HTBI primer set was used. Using its own MiXCR run on the multiplex PCR reads, TCRdb lists one record per CDR3 protein. The sample yields 500,000 to 600,000 distinct CDR3 sequences, roughly 46% seen once. Sequenced material: peripheral blood or thyroid tissue (not recorded which). All receptors come from a woman aged 18-30 years with Graves' hyperthyroidism.

The CDR3, as DNA: TGCGCCAGCAGCCAAGGGGCGCTGTTTTATGAAAAACTGTTTTTT. Its protein product is CASSQGALFYEKLFF. V usage is TRBV4-3 and J usage is TRBJ1-4; D call uncertain. Germline V lookup: CDR1 LGHNA, CDR2 YSLEER. The V and J ends lost 1 base and 6 bases respectively, with 12 bases between them. The CDR3 totals 15 residues.

The table lists this clonotype with many counts. V is TRBV11-2 and J is TRBJ2-7, with D unclear. The V end was cut by 5 bases, the J end by 3 bases, with 17 bases between. The CDR3 totals 15 residues. The V gene's germline CDR1 is SGHAT and CDR2 FQNNGV. In nucleotides, the CDR3 is TGTGCCAGCAGCCCTCTTAGAAACGCCTTCTACGAGCAGTACTTC. Translation gives CASSPLRNAFYEQYF. Supplemented by reference TRBV11-2 and TRBJ2-7, the full variable domain reads EAGVAQSPRYKIIEKRQSVAFWCNPISGHATLYWYQQILGQGPKLLIQFQNNGVVDDSQLPKDRFSAERLKGVDSTLKIQPAKLEDSAVYLCASSPLRNAFYEQYFGPGTRLTVT.

The chain uses TRBV6-4 and TRBJ2-5; perhaps TRBD2 as D (6 bases). Germline V lookup: CDR1 MRHNA, CDR2 SNTAGT. The V and J ends lost 5 bases and 2 bases respectively, with 15 bases between them. This CDR3 region has 15 residues. The CDR3 nucleotides are TGTGCCAGCAGTTACGGGGGTAGCAGGCAAGAGACCCAGTACTTC. Amino acid sequence: CASSYGGSRQETQYF.

V and J are TRBV24-1 and TRBJ1-1; TRBD1 might be the D (6 bases). Trimming pared 2 bases from V and 6 bases from J, leaving 12 bases between. The CDR3 runs 14 residues. Germline V gene lookup returns CDR1 KGHDR and CDR2 SFDVKD. The CDR3 DNA sequence: TGTGCCACCAGTGATTCCCAGGGGTGCGCTGAAGCTTTCTTT. Its protein product is CATSDSQGCAEAFF.

The chain uses TRBV7-2 and TRBJ2-1; 7 bases match TRBD1. Germline V gene sequence: CDR1 SGHTA, CDR2 FQGNSA. V was clipped by 4 bases and J by 4 bases; unmatched bases: 4. The CDR3 contains 14 residues. The CDR3 sequence: CASSYRDRYNEQFF. DNA for the CDR3: TGTGCCAGCAGCTACCGGGACAGATACAATGAGCAGTTCTTC.

There are many counts of this clonotype. The genes are TRBV6-6 and TRBJ2-7; D possibly corresponds to TRBD1 (6 bases). CDR1 and CDR2 from the germline V gene are MNHNY and SVGAGI (reference sequence). The CDR3 sequence is 15 residues long. The germline V and J ends were trimmed by 4 bases and 5 bases, with 18 bases remaining between them. CDR3 bases: TGTGCCAGCAGTTGGGCCCGACAGGAATATCACGAGCAGTACTTC. Protein sequence: CASSWARQEYHEQYF.

This clonotype was counted many times. The V call is TRBV4-2, the J call TRBJ2-6; D uncertain. This CDR3 contains 15 residues. The germline CDR1 and CDR2 sequences are LGHNA and YNFKEQ. The V gene lost 5 bases and the J gene lost 6 bases, with 14 bases spanning the gap. The CDR3 here is CASSYGLCQANVLTF. The CDR3 DNA follows: TGTGCCAGCAGCTATGGGCTGTGCCAGGCCAACGTCCTGACTTTC.

The chain joins TRBV12-3 or TRBV12-4 to TRBJ1-2; no reliable D call. Trimming left V 8 bases short and J 4 bases short, with 17 bases between. The CDR3 spans 14 residues. The CDR3 loop is CASERILTPYGYTF. CDR3 in DNA: TGTGCCAGCGAACGGATCCTTACGCCCTATGGCTACACCTTC.

The chain carries TRBV29-1 and TRBJ2-1; TRBD2 agrees at 9 bases. CDR1 is SQVTM and CDR2 is ANQGSEA in the germline V gene. J was trimmed by 9 bases and V by 3 bases; bases with no gene match: 9. The CDR3 extends over 14 amino acids. In DNA form, the CDR3 reads TGCAGCGTTGAGACTAGCGGTCTACAATTTGAGCAGTTCTTC. Amino acids: CSVETSGLQFEQFF.

The chain carries TRBV29-1 and TRBJ1-3; D remains ambiguous. The CDR3 runs to 13 residues. Between the trimmed V and J ends, which lost 0 bases and 0 bases, there was a span of 3 bases. The V gene's germline CDR1 is SQVTM and CDR2 ANQGSEA. The CDR3 bases are TGCAGCGTTGAAGAGGACTCTGGAAACACCATATATTTT. It encodes CSVEEDSGNTIYF.

V and J are TRBV11-3 and TRBJ1-6; 7 nucleotides match TRBD1. The CDR3 totals 16 residues. V shed 5 bases and J 3 bases; nucleotides not matched to a gene: 7. CDR1 SGHNT and CDR2 YENEEA come from the germline V gene. The CDR3 is CASSVGGQSYNSPLHF. The CDR3 DNA sequence: TGTGCCAGCAGCGTAGGGGGACAGAGCTATAATTCACCCCTCCACTTT.

V usage is TRBV6-1 and J usage is TRBJ2-7; TRBD2 agrees at 13 bases. Germline trimming cut 4 bases from V and 12 bases from J; bases unmatched to any gene: 12. Germline V gives CDR1 MNHNS, CDR2 SASEGT. This CDR3 has 15 residues. This CDR3 reads CASSVPGLAGLSPYF. Here the CDR3 DNA reads TGTGCCAGCAGTGTCCCGGGACTAGCGGGATTGAGTCCGTACTTC.

The chain joins TRBV15 to TRBJ1-2, with unresolved D. The CDR3 is 13 residues long. Germline CDR1 reads LNHNV; CDR2 reads YYDKDF (reference sequence). Deletions cut 3 bases from V and 8 bases from J, with 13 bases between. CDR3 region: CATSSQEGEGYTF. The CDR3 DNA sequence: TGTGCCACCAGCAGCCAAGAGGGTGAGGGCTACACCTTC.